This TCR beta chain was sequenced for a study of blood T cells in healthy people across ages. Study results and caveats: Older age went with lower TCR beta diversity per million T cells, in a roughly linear way. Expanded clonotype shifts may have been confounded, as the donors had an unknown CMV status.

A second PCR, run for about 6 to 11 cycles, used a sample-barcoded 5' primer plus a J-beta primer mix. Each cDNA molecule was tagged by a template-switch adaptor with 12 random nucleotides. Per-sample output comprised a minimum of 2.5 million paired-end reads containing CDR3. MiXCR, run by TCRdb on the 5' RACE reads, gives a single entry per CDR3 protein. In the table there are fewer than 900,000 distinct CDR3 sequences, about 36% of which are singletons. The germline V gene encodes CDR1 SNHLY and CDR2 FYNNEI. The CDR3 has 17 amino acids. After removal of 5 bases from V and 4 bases from J, the junction contained 10 bases not matched to a gene. As to this clonotype: The antigen is unknown.

The receptor comes from a man aged 18 to 29 in good health. Sequences were obtained from blood. The genes are TRBV2 and TRBJ2-1, with 11 bases matching TRBD2. The CDR3 DNA is TGTGCCAGCAGTCCACTATTAGCGGGAGGGTCATACAATGAGCAGTTCTTC. It encodes CASSPLLAGGSYNEQFF.